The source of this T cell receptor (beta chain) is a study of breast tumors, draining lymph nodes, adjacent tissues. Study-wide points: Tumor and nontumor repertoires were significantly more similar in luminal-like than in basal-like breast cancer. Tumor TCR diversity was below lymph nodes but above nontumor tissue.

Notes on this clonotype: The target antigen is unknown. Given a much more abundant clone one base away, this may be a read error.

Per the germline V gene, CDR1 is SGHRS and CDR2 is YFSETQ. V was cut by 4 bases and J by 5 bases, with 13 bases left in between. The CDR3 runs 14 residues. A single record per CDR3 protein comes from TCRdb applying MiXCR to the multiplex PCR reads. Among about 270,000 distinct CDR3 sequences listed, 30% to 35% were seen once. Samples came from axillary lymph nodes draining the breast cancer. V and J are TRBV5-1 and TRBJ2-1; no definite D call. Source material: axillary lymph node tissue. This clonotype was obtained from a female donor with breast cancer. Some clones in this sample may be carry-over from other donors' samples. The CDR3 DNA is TGCGCCAGCAGCCCTGAAGTTACAGACAATGAGCAGTTCTTC. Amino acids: CASSPEVTDNEQFF.